Listed below are T cell receptor beta chains from one sample, sequenced in a study of cytomegalovirus exposure and HLA in healthy donors. Some clones are missing from TCRdb's copy, which holds only in-frame ones; the method was immunoSEQ multiplex PCR. Of 120,000 or so clones listed, over 75% are singletons. Sample: PBMCs. Receptors originate from a man aged 35 to 55 in good health and CMV-seronegative. Each CDR3 is given with its conserved first and last residue. Each record gives: D gene, J gene, V gene, clone size, CDR3 protein, CDR3 DNA. The D gene is left open where the match is weak. Where a row states a size, it is once, few, many or the class of an expanded clone; other rows omit it.

NA | TRBJ2-7 | TRBV28 | NA | CASATSAEQYF | TGTGCCAGCGCAACTAGTGCCGAGCAGTACTTC
NA | TRBJ1-2 | TRBV7-2 | NA | CASSRGQLVGYTF | TGTGCCAGCAGCCGAGGACAGTTAGTCGGCTACACCTTC
NA | TRBJ1-1 | TRBV5-1 | NA | CASSPGQGRGTEAFF | TGCGCCAGCAGCCCGGGCCAGGGCCGAGGCACTGAAGCTTTCTTT
NA | TRBJ2-3 | TRBV5-4 | once | CASSLGAGRGTDTQYF | TGTGCCAGCAGCTTGGGGGCCGGCCGTGGCACAGATACGCAGTATTTT
TRBD2 | TRBJ2-7 | TRBV11-2 | NA | CASSLRSGGASFEQYF | TGTGCCAGCAGCTTACGGAGCGGGGGGGCCTCGTTCGAGCAGTACTTC
NA | TRBJ2-1 | TRBV18 | NA | CASSETGNYNNEQFF | TGTGCCAGCTCGGAAACAGGGAACTACAACAATGAGCAGTTCTTC
NA | TRBJ1-2 | TRBV4-3 | NA | CASSQVTADGYTF | TGCGCCAGCAGCCAAGTTACAGCCGATGGCTACACCTTC
NA | TRBJ1-5 | TRBV28 | NA | CASSYGTSNQPQHF | TGTGCCAGCAGTTATGGGACTTCTAATCAGCCCCAGCATTTT
TRBD1 | TRBJ2-3 | TRBV6-1 | NA | CASNARDRVTDTQYF | TGTGCCAGTAACGCGCGGGACAGGGTTACGGATACGCAGTATTTT
TRBD1 | TRBJ1-2 | TRBV11-2 | NA | CASSPIGQDGYTF | TGTGCCAGCAGCCCGATTGGACAGGATGGCTACACCTTC
TRBD1 | TRBJ2-7 | TRBV7-9 | NA | CSSSLPGQGSYEQYF | TGTTCCAGCAGCTTACCGGGACAGGGCTCCTACGAGCAGTACTTC
NA | TRBJ1-5 | TRBV10-3 | NA | CAISDLEVGSQPQHF | TGTGCCATCAGTGACTTGGAAGTCGGGAGTCAGCCCCAGCATTTT
TRBD1 | TRBJ2-1 | TRBV4-2 | NA | CASSQGQGTYNEQFF | TGTGCCAGCAGCCAAGGACAGGGGACCTACAATGAGCAGTTCTTC
NA | TRBJ2-1 | TRBV4-3 | medium-sized | CASSQEQGGSYNEQFF | TGCGCCAGCAGCCAAGAGCAGGGGGGTTCCTACAATGAGCAGTTCTTC
TRBD2 | TRBJ2-1 | TRBV29-1 | NA | CSVVGTSVGNEQFF | TGCAGCGTTGTTGGGACTAGCGTAGGCAATGAGCAGTTCTTC
TRBD1 | TRBJ1-5 | TRBV5-6 | NA | CASSNRGHNKLPQHF | TGTGCCAGCAGCAACAGGGGGCATAATAAGCTGCCCCAGCATTTT
NA | TRBJ1-4 | TRBV5-6 | NA | CASSLAVQTANEKLFF | TGTGCCAGCAGCTTGGCTGTGCAAACGGCTAATGAAAAACTGTTTTTT
NA | TRBJ2-5 | TRBV28 | few | CASSLMAGALGTQYF | TGTGCCAGCAGTTTAATGGCAGGGGCGCTAGGGACCCAGTACTTC
NA | TRBJ1-1 | TRBV25-1 | once | CASRRGEGTEAFF | TGTGCCAGCCGTCGCGGGGAGGGCACTGAAGCTTTCTTT
NA | TRBJ2-7 | TRBV7-2 | NA | CASSLETESYEQYF | TGTGCCAGCAGCTTAGAGACTGAATCCTACGAGCAGTACTTC
TRBD1 | TRBJ1-5 | TRBV5-5 | NA | CASSLDGTGVQPQHF | TGTGCCAGCAGCTTGGACGGGACAGGGGTTCAGCCCCAGCATTTT
NA | TRBJ1-1 | TRBV6-6 | NA | CAAKYPANSPGAFF | TGTGCCGCAAAATATCCGGCCAACTCTCCGGGAGCTTTCTTT
NA | TRBJ1-2 | TRBV2 | NA | CASSLREAYGYTF | TGTGCCAGCAGTTTAAGGGAGGCCTATGGCTACACCTTC
NA | TRBJ2-3 | TRBV7-2 | NA | CASSRDTPLYRDTQYF | TGTGCCAGTAGCCGGGACACCCCGTTGTATAGAGATACGCAGTATTTT
TRBD2 | TRBJ2-3 | TRBV11-1 | few | CASSLELAGGLDTQYF | TGTGCCAGCAGCTTGGAGCTAGCGGGAGGTTTAGATACGCAGTATTTT
NA | TRBJ1-2 | TRBV5-1 | NA | CASSLANTRQVGYGYTF | TGCGCCAGCAGCTTGGCTAACACCCGACAGGTTGGGTATGGCTACACCTTC
NA | TRBJ1-6 | TRBV28 | NA | CASSSQGHNSPLHF | TGTGCCAGCAGTTCGCAGGGTCATAATTCACCCCTCCACTTT
NA | TRBJ1-1 | TRBV19 | few | CASSMGGAQTEAFF | TGTGCCAGTAGTATGGGGGGGGCGCAGACTGAAGCTTTCTTT
TRBD1 | TRBJ2-7 | TRBV10-2 | NA | CASSESRTGSRKYF | TGCGCCAGCAGTGAGTCCAGGACAGGGAGTCGTAAGTACTTC
NA | TRBJ1-1 | TRBV5-4 | NA | CASSIETGQAFF | TGTGCCAGCAGCATAGAGACAGGCCAAGCTTTCTTT
NA | TRBJ1-1 | TRBV15 | NA | CATSRVQSATEAFF | TGTGCCACCAGCAGAGTACAGTCGGCCACTGAAGCTTTCTTT
NA | TRBJ2-4 | TRBV27 | NA | CASSGQGIAKNIQYF | TGTGCCAGCAGTGGGCAGGGGATCGCCAAAAACATTCAGTACTTC
TRBD2 | TRBJ2-3 | TRBV11-2 | NA | CASSQLAGGDDTQYF | TGTGCCAGCAGCCAGCTAGCGGGAGGGGACGATACGCAGTATTTT
NA | TRBJ2-7 | TRBV6-5 | once | CASSYSKQGGYEQYF | TGTGCCAGCAGTTACTCGAAGCAGGGGGGATACGAGCAGTACTTC
NA | TRBJ2-5 | TRBV30 | once | CAWSVGGGFQETQYF | TGTGCCTGGAGTGTAGGGGGGGGCTTTCAAGAGACCCAGTACTTC
TRBD1 | TRBJ2-1 | TRBV19 | NA | CASSSGQGNYNEQFF | TGTGCCAGTAGTTCGGGACAGGGGAACTACAATGAGCAGTTCTTC
TRBD2 | TRBJ2-4 | TRBV2 | NA | CASSAAGLAAGGIQYF | TGTGCCAGCAGTGCGGCGGGACTAGCGGCCGGGGGCATTCAGTACTTC
TRBD1 | TRBJ1-2 | TRBV5-4 | NA | CASSFRWDRGGYGYTF | TGTGCCAGCAGCTTTAGGTGGGACAGGGGCGGATATGGCTACACCTTC
NA | TRBJ2-6 | TRBV11-2 | NA | CASSLGVASGANGLTF | TGTGCCAGCAGCTTAGGTGTCGCCTCTGGGGCCAACGGCCTGACTTTC
TRBD1 | TRBJ1-2 | TRBV7-2 | NA | CASSAYSGTGAF | TGTGCCAGCAGCGCCTATTCCGGGACAGGAGCCTTC
NA | TRBJ1-1 | TRBV2 | NA | CASGTGMGTEAFF | TGTGCCAGCGGAACAGGGATGGGCACTGAAGCTTTCTTT
TRBD2 | TRBJ2-2 | TRBV6-5 | NA | CASSSGGGGELFF | TGTGCCAGCAGTTCGGGGGGTGGGGGGGAGCTGTTTTTT
TRBD2 | TRBJ2-1 | TRBV6-4 | NA | CASSDIAGGPQEQFF | TGTGCCAGCAGTGACATAGCGGGAGGGCCACAGGAGCAGTTCTTC
TRBD1 | TRBJ2-7 | TRBV10-3 | NA | CAIRAGQASSYEQYF | TGTGCCATCAGGGCGGGACAGGCGAGCTCCTACGAGCAGTACTTC
TRBD1 | TRBJ2-1 | TRBV7-2 | NA | CASSLVETGHGNEQFF | TGTGCCAGCAGCTTAGTCGAGACAGGGCATGGCAATGAGCAGTTCTTC
NA | TRBJ2-1 | TRBV10-2 | NA | CASSSQNEQFF | TGCGCCAGCAGTTCTCAGAATGAGCAGTTCTTC
TRBD1 | TRBJ2-5 | TRBV5-4 | NA | CASSPGQGRETQYF | TGTGCCAGCAGCCCAGGACAGGGACGGGAGACCCAGTACTTC
NA | TRBJ2-2 | TRBV11-3 | NA | CASSLSVSGELFF | TGTGCCAGCAGCTTATCAGTATCCGGGGAGCTGTTTTTT
NA | TRBJ2-3 | TRBV30 | NA | CAWSVLDTQYF | TGTGCCTGGAGTGTTCTGGATACGCAGTATTTT
TRBD1 | TRBJ1-1 | TRBV30 | NA | CAWRKQGSTEAFF | TGTGCCTGGAGGAAACAGGGGAGCACTGAAGCTTTCTTT
TRBD2 | TRBJ2-1 | TRBV27 | once | CASRELAGDRDEQFF | TGTGCCAGCAGGGAACTAGCGGGAGATAGGGATGAGCAGTTCTTC
NA | TRBJ1-3 | TRBV27 | NA | CASAGLSSGNTIYF | TGTGCCAGCGCGGGACTTTCCTCTGGAAACACCATATATTTT
NA | TRBJ1-4 | TRBV28 | NA | CASSYTGFHTTNEKLFF | TGTGCCAGCAGTTATACAGGGTTCCACACAACTAATGAAAAACTGTTTTTT
NA | TRBJ1-4 | TRBV4-3 | NA | CASSQDLVQVSNEKLFF | TGCGCCAGCAGCCAAGATCTGGTGCAGGTCAGTAATGAAAAACTGTTTTTT
NA | TRBJ2-3 | TRBV5-1 | NA | CASSPDSSGSDTQYF | TGCGCCAGCAGCCCCGACTCGAGCGGCTCAGATACGCAGTATTTT
TRBD1 | TRBJ2-6 | TRBV5-4 | NA | CASSPRNRGTSGANGLTF | TGTGCCAGCAGCCCTCGTAACAGGGGAACGTCTGGGGCCAACGGCCTGACTTTC